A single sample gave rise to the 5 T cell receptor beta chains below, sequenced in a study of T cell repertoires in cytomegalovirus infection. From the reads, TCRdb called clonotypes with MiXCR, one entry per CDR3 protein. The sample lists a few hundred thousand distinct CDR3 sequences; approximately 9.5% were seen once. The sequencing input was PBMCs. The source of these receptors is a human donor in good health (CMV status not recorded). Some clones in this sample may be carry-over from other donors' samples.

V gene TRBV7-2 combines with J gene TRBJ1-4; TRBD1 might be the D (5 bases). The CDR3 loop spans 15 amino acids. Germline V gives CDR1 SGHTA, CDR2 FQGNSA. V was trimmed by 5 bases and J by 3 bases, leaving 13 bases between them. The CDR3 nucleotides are TGTGCCAGCAGCGGAGAGGGGCTAGCTAATGAAAAACTGTTTTTT. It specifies CASSGEGLANEKLFF.

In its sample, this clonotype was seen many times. The CDR3 DNA sequence: TGTGCCAGCAGTTTAGGCGGGGGTATCTTCGATGAGCAGTTCTTC. This encodes CASSLGGGIFDEQFF. The rearrangement uses TRBV27 and TRBJ2-1, with 7 bases matching TRBD2. Trimming cost V 2 bases and J 8 bases; bases outside gene matches: 9. The CDR3 runs to 15 residues. Per germline, CDR1 MNHEY and CDR2 SMNVEV (reference sequence).

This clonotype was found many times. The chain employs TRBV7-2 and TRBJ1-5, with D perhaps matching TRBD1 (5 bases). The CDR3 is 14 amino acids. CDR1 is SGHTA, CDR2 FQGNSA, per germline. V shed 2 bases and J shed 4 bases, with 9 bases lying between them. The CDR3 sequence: CASSLTGDNQPQHF. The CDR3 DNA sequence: TGTGCCAGCAGCTTAACAGGAGATAATCAGCCCCAGCATTTT.

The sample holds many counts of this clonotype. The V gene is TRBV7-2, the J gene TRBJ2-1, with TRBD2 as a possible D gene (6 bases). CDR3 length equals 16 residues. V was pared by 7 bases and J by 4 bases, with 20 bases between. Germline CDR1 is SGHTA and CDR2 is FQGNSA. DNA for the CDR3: TGTGCCAGCAACCCTGAGGCGGCGGGGCTGTACAATGAGCAGTTCTTC. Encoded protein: CASNPEAAGLYNEQFF. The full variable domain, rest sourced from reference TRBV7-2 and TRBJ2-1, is GAGVSQSPSNKVTEKGKDVELRCDPISGHTALYWYRQSLGQGLEFLIYFQGNSAPDKSGLPSDRFSAERTGGSVSTLTIQRTQQEDSAVYLCASNPEAAGLYNEQFFGPGTRLTVL.

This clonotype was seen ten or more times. CDR3 in amino acids: CASSPRGIPASMETQYF. For the CDR3, the DNA is TGTGCCAGCAGCCCCCGGGGGATCCCAGCGAGTATGGAGACCCAGTACTTC. The J gene is TRBJ2-5, the V gene TRBV7-2; possible D gene TRBD2, 6 bases. V gave up 5 bases and J gave up 5 bases, with 24 bases separating them. Per the germline V gene, CDR1 is SGHTA and CDR2 is FQGNSA. CDR3 size: 17 residues.